The present T cell receptor beta chain was sequenced within a study of Ad26.COV2.S vaccination and SARS-CoV-2 variants. Specified treatment: about 20 received Ad26.COV2.S at low or high dose, single or two shots; roughly 5 received placebo; per-sample allocation not given. Sampling took place 63 days after the first vaccine or placebo injection. Assay used: immunoSEQ multiplex PCR; TCRdb lists only in-frame clones, some missing. The data contain some 500,000 clones, about 91% of them seen just once; the ten biggest clones take up approximately 2.5%. Deletions cut 5 bases from V and 0 bases from J, with 13 bases between. The CDR3 has 15 amino acids. Germline values: CDR1 MDHEN, CDR2 SYDVKM.

The source is a person aged 18-65 years who received the Ad26.COV2.S COVID-19 vaccine or a placebo. The sequences come from peripheral blood, collected in a trial of Ad26.COV2.S vaccine versus placebo. The chain is built from TRBV28 and TRBJ1-1; no reliable D call. Here the CDR3 reads CASSPPNSMNTEAFF. CDR3 sequence (DNA): TGTGCCAGCAGTCCCCCGAATTCTATGAACACTGAAGCTTTCTTT.